These T cell receptor beta chains were read from a single sample in a study of graft-versus-host responses after intestinal transplantation. Libraries were prepared by immunoSEQ multiplex PCR; TCRdb keeps only in-frame clonotypes and omits some of them. The sample holds 20,000 to 25,000 clones, roughly two fifths seen once. The specimen comprised alloreactive CD8+ T cells from a mixed lymphocyte reaction culture, sampled before transplantation. The receptors stem from a human patient who was an organ donor for intestinal transplantation. The CDR3 runs from the conserved cysteine through the conserved F or W. The D gene is left open where the match is weak. Size tells how often a clone was seen (once, few, many) or the class of an expanded clone, and some rows leave it out.

v_gene	j_gene	d_gene	abundance	CDR3aa	CDR3nt
TRBV5-6	TRBJ2-7	-	few	CASSTGRVVYEQYF	TGTGCCAGCAGCACGGGACGGGTCGTCTACGAGCAGTACTTC
TRBV11-2	TRBJ2-7	-	-	CASSSTYEQYF	TGTGCCAGCAGCTCGACTTACGAGCAGTACTTC
TRBV5-4	TRBJ2-5	-	few	CASSQERTGSETQYF	TGTGCCAGCAGCCAAGAAAGAACAGGGTCGGAGACCCAGTACTTC
TRBV19	TRBJ2-3	-	few	CASITKDRVPHTDTQYF	TGTGCCAGTATTACAAAGGACAGAGTCCCACACACAGATACGCAGTATTTT
TRBV7-2	TRBJ2-1	TRBD2	-	CASSFSSGRAISDEQFF	TGTGCCAGCAGCTTTTCTAGCGGGAGGGCCATTAGCGATGAGCAGTTCTTC
TRBV6-5	TRBJ2-5	-	-	CASSSGIEETQYF	TGTGCCAGCAGCTCCGGGATTGAAGAGACCCAGTACTTC
TRBV6-5	TRBJ2-7	-	-	CASSEYYEQYF	TGTGCCAGCAGTGAATACTACGAGCAGTACTTC
TRBV6-1	TRBJ1-1	-	-	CASRPPGHLNTEAFF	TGTGCCAGCAGGCCACCGGGACACTTGAACACTGAAGCTTTCTTT
TRBV5-1	TRBJ2-7	TRBD1	-	CASSFGPFYAGQGVYEQYF	TGCGCCAGCAGCTTTGGCCCCTTTTACGCGGGACAGGGGGTTTACGAGCAGTACTTC
TRBV27	TRBJ2-7	-	once	CASSLQGFYEQYF	TGTGCCAGCAGTTTACAGGGTTTTTACGAGCAGTACTTC
TRBV7-9	TRBJ2-1	-	medium-sized	CASSLQINEQFF	TGTGCCAGCAGCTTACAGATCAATGAGCAGTTCTTC
TRBV4-3	TRBJ2-7	-	once	CASSQKPPPAAYEQYF	TGCGCCAGCAGCCAGAAGCCCCCGCCGGCCGCTTACGAGCAGTACTTC
TRBV19	TRBJ2-3	-	-	CASSARGADTQYF	TGTGCCAGTAGTGCCAGAGGGGCCGATACGCAGTATTTT
TRBV6-6	TRBJ2-1	TRBD1	-	CASSPGTGYEQFF	TGTGCCAGCAGTCCAGGGACAGGGTACGAGCAGTTCTTC
TRBV4-1	TRBJ2-7	-	-	CASSQEGATAYEQYF	TGCGCCAGCAGCCAAGAGGGGGCTACAGCCTACGAGCAGTACTTC
TRBV11-2	TRBJ2-7	-	-	CASSPWAEPYEQYF	TGTGCCAGCAGCCCTTGGGCAGAGCCCTACGAGCAGTACTTC
TRBV2	TRBJ2-7	-	-	CASEDYYEQYF	TGTGCCAGCGAGGATTATTACGAGCAGTACTTC
TRBV2	TRBJ2-2	-	-	CASSEELGPGELFF	TGTGCCAGCAGTGAAGAGTTGGGGCCCGGGGAGCTGTTTTTT
TRBV4-3	TRBJ1-5	-	-	CASSSGTDNQPQHF	TGCGCCAGCAGCTCCGGGACGGACAATCAGCCCCAGCATTTT
TRBV21-1	TRBJ1-5	-	once	CARPVFNQPQHF	TGTGCCCGGCCGGTGTTCAATCAGCCCCAGCATTTT
TRBV7-9	TRBJ2-7	-	-	CASSVDSYEQYF	TGTGCCAGCAGCGTCGACAGCTACGAGCAGTACTTC
TRBV5-1	TRBJ1-1	-	-	CASSWTANTEAFF	TGCGCCAGCAGCTGGACGGCGAACACTGAAGCTTTCTTT
TRBV10-3	TRBJ2-3	-	few	CAISESFLALSTDTQYF	TGTGCCATCAGTGAGTCGTTCCTAGCGCTTAGCACAGATACGCAGTATTTT
TRBV27	TRBJ2-3	-	-	CASSLRTLTSTDTQYF	TGTGCCAGCAGTCTACGGACACTTACTAGCACAGATACGCAGTATTTT
TRBV30	TRBJ2-1	TRBD2	-	CAWSVLSSLAGFDEQFF	TGTGCCTGGAGTGTACTGTCCTCCTTAGCGGGATTCGATGAGCAGTTCTTC
TRBV19	TRBJ2-7	-	-	CASSPEVPPYEQYF	TGTGCCAGTAGCCCCGAGGTCCCCCCCTACGAGCAGTACTTC
TRBV27	TRBJ1-1	-	few	CASSPGADTEAFF	TGTGCCAGCAGTCCGGGTGCGGACACTGAAGCTTTCTTT
TRBV5-4	TRBJ2-1	TRBD2	few	CASSPQTSGRFHEQFF	TGTGCCAGCAGCCCCCAGACTAGCGGGAGGTTCCATGAGCAGTTCTTC
TRBV10-2	TRBJ2-7	-	medium-sized	CASSVTNYEQYF	TGCGCCAGCAGTGTCACAAACTACGAGCAGTACTTC
TRBV7-9	TRBJ2-1	TRBD2	-	CASSRGVEQFF	TGTGCCAGCAGCCGGGGGGTGGAGCAGTTCTTC
TRBV15	TRBJ2-1	TRBD1	-	CATSAYRGDNEQFF	TGTGCCACCAGCGCTTACAGGGGTGACAATGAGCAGTTCTTC
TRBV27	TRBJ2-2	-	-	CASSSNWYSTAVTGELFF	TGTGCCAGCAGTTCGAACTGGTACTCGACAGCCGTTACCGGGGAGCTGTTTTTT
TRBV27	TRBJ2-4	TRBD2	few	CASRDTGTTKNIQYF	TGTGCCAGCAGAGATACCGGGACTACCAAAAACATTCAGTACTTC
TRBV27	TRBJ2-2	TRBD2	-	CASSLLADTGELFF	TGTGCCAGCAGTTTACTAGCGGACACCGGGGAGCTGTTTTTT
TRBV27	TRBJ2-7	-	-	CASSPWAYEQYF	TGTGCCAGCAGTCCCTGGGCCTACGAGCAGTACTTC
TRBV27	TRBJ1-5	-	few	CASSFGPWQGRNQPQHF	TGTGCCAGCAGCTTCGGCCCCTGGCAGGGTAGGAATCAGCCCCAGCATTTT
TRBV4-2	TRBJ1-5	TRBD1	-	CASSLRTGGYNQPQHF	TGTGCCAGCAGCCTAAGAACAGGGGGCTACAATCAGCCCCAGCATTTT
TRBV30	TRBJ2-2	-	-	CAWTWDTGELFF	TGTGCCTGGACCTGGGACACCGGGGAGCTGTTTTTT
TRBV7-9	TRBJ2-1	-	-	CASSSRRGRRGSSYNEQFF	TGTGCCAGCAGCTCTCGTAGGGGGAGAAGAGGTTCCTCCTACAATGAGCAGTTCTTC
TRBV27	TRBJ2-1	-	few	CASTRGGTYNEQFF	TGTGCCAGCACCCGTGGCGGCACCTACAATGAGCAGTTCTTC
TRBV9	TRBJ2-7	-	-	CASSATGAPRQYF	TGTGCCAGCAGCGCGACTGGGGCCCCCCGGCAGTACTTC
TRBV9	TRBJ2-1	-	-	CASSVSPRGEQFF	TGTGCCAGCAGCGTGAGCCCCCGCGGGGAGCAGTTCTTC
TRBV11-2	TRBJ2-7	TRBD1	once	CASSNHRGLYEQYF	TGTGCCAGCAGCAACCACAGGGGCCTCTACGAGCAGTACTTC
TRBV6-5	TRBJ2-1	TRBD1	few	CASTPGQAYNEQFF	TGTGCCAGCACCCCCGGACAGGCCTACAATGAGCAGTTCTTC
TRBV7-3	TRBJ1-4	-	-	CASSLYSPYRRARKSEKLFF	TGTGCCAGCAGCTTATACTCACCTTACCGCCGGGCCCGAAAAAGTGAAAAACTGTTTTTT
TRBV2	TRBJ2-3	-	-	CASRRWQVSSTDTQYF	TGTGCCAGCAGAAGGTGGCAGGTCTCTAGCACAGATACGCAGTATTTT
TRBV7-9	TRBJ1-2	TRBD1	-	CASSLTGGYGYTF	TGTGCCAGCAGCTTAACAGGGGGCTATGGCTACACCTTC
TRBV6-6	TRBJ2-2	TRBD2	-	CASSGLAGAGGELFF	TGTGCCAGCAGTGGACTAGCGGGAGCGGGCGGGGAGCTGTTTTTT
TRBV5-4	TRBJ2-1	-	-	CASSLEREQFF	TGTGCCAGCAGCTTGGAAAGGGAGCAGTTCTTC
TRBV5-3	TRBJ1-4	-	-	CARSLEGKGWEKLFF	TGTGCCAGAAGCTTGGAGGGGAAGGGATGGGAAAAACTGTTTTTT
TRBV7-9	TRBJ1-2	TRBD1	few	CASSLETGAYGYTF	TGTGCCAGCAGCTTAGAGACAGGGGCCTATGGCTACACCTTC